The 22 T cell receptor beta chains listed next were all sequenced from one sample in a study of T cell repertoires in cytomegalovirus infection. In TCRdb, the reads were re-called with MiXCR into one record per CDR3 protein. Here the sample spans 680,000 or so distinct CDR3 sequences, 35% being singletons. Source material: PBMCs. The receptors shown here come from a human donor in good health (CMV status not recorded). Some clones in this sample may be carry-over from other donors' samples.

This clonotype was detected a few times. The chain carries TRBV28 and TRBJ1-1; D is perhaps TRBD1 (5 bases). The germline V and J ends were trimmed by 3 bases and 9 bases, with 17 bases remaining between them. This CDR3 has 14 amino acids. The germline V gene encodes CDR1 MDHEN and CDR2 SYDVKM. The CDR3: CASSLNIGAAQAFF. As DNA, the CDR3 is TGTGCCAGCAGTTTGAATATTGGGGCAGCCCAAGCTTTCTTT.

The chain uses TRBV6-6 and TRBJ1-3; D unresolved. Trimming pared 2 bases from V and 0 bases from J, leaving 8 bases between. CDR1 is MNHNY and CDR2 is SVGAGI in the germline V gene (reference sequence). This CDR3 has 15 residues. CDR3 nucleotide sequence: TGTGCCAGCAGTTACGATAGGAACTCTGGAAACACCATATATTTT. Translated: CASSYDRNSGNTIYF.

This clonotype was counted a few times. V and J are TRBV7-2 and TRBJ1-5; the match to TRBD1 covers 12 bases. Per germline, CDR1 SGHTA and CDR2 FQGNSA. Germline trimming cut 5 bases from V and 3 bases from J; bases unmatched to any gene: 5. This CDR3 comprises 16 residues. CDR3 coding DNA: TGTGCCAGCAGCAAAGGGACAGGGGGCGACAATCAGCCCCAGCATTTT. Protein product: CASSKGTGGDNQPQHF.

About this clonotype: Likely a read error: the CDR3 ends without its conserved phenylalanine or tryptophan. The V call is TRBV12-3 or TRBV12-4, the J call TRBJ2-7, with a tentative D call TRBD2 (5 bases). Trimming took off 1 base at V and 3 bases at J, with 13 bases between the two ends. The CDR3 loop spans 15 amino acids. The CDR3 here is CASSLEAGLGYEQYL. As DNA, the CDR3 is TGTGCCAGCAGTTTAGAGGCAGGACTTGGCTACGAGCAGTACTTA.

This clonotype occurred a few times. V usage is TRBV20-1 and J usage is TRBJ2-7, with 14 nucleotides matching TRBD2. With 7 bases clipped from V and 4 bases from J, the junction kept 9 bases outside the gene matches. CDR1 is DFQATT, CDR2 SNEGSKA, per germline (reference sequence). The CDR3 runs to 15 residues. The CDR3: CSGSLGTSGRYEQYF. The DNA for the CDR3 is TGCAGTGGATCTCTGGGGACTAGCGGGAGATACGAGCAGTACTTC.

This clonotype came up a few times. The J gene is TRBJ1-1, the V gene TRBV18; D might be TRBD1 (6 bases). The CDR3 runs 14 residues. The germline CDR1 and CDR2 sequences are KGHSH and LQKENI. Trimming took 3 bases from V and 5 from J, leaving 13 bases between them. This chain's CDR3 is CASSPGGRRTEAFF. The CDR3 nucleotides read TGTGCCAGCTCACCCGGGGGCAGAAGGACTGAAGCTTTCTTT.

The chain uses TRBV28 and TRBJ2-7; TRBD1 aligns across 12 bases. Germline V gene sequence: CDR1 MDHEN, CDR2 SYDVKM. V shed 8 bases, J shed 2 bases, and the junction held 10 bases outside the gene matches. CDR3 length: 16 amino acids. CDR3 nucleotide sequence: TGTGCCAGCCGATTAGGGACAGGGGGCCTTCCCTACGAGCAGTACTTC. Its translation is CASRLGTGGLPYEQYF.

This clonotype was seen at least ten times. This rearrangement joins TRBV25-1 to TRBJ1-2; D is unresolved. The ends were cut back, 4 bases at V and 4 bases at J, with 7 bases in the middle. Germline V gene lookup returns CDR1 MGHDK and CDR2 SYGVNS. CDR3 length equals 12 residues. The CDR3 reads CASSVGSYGYTF. In DNA form, the CDR3 reads TGTGCCAGCAGTGTTGGGTCCTATGGCTACACCTTC.

This clonotype has only a few counts. The chain combines TRBV7-9 with TRBJ1-2; the D gene is possibly TRBD1 (5 bases). The V gene lost 1 base and the J gene lost 4 bases, with 13 bases spanning the gap. This CDR3 is 15 amino acids long. Germline V gives CDR1 SEHNR, CDR2 FQNEAQ (reference sequence). The CDR3 protein is CASSLEHKGTYGYTF. The CDR3 bases are TGTGCCAGCAGCTTAGAGCACAAGGGGACCTATGGCTACACCTTC.

In the case of this clonotype: A read error is possible here, since a much larger clone lies one base away. This chain links TRBV7-2 with TRBJ1-1, with D perhaps TRBD1 (5 bases). CDR1 is SGHTA and CDR2 is FQGNSA in the germline V gene. The CDR3 sequence is 12 residues long. CDR3 in DNA: TGTGACAGCAGACCGGCAGGGACTGAAGCTTTCTTT. It yields the protein CDSRPAGTEAFF.

This clonotype was counted between two and nine times. The chain has TRBV20-1 and TRBJ1-1; weak D call: TRBD1 (6 bases). Germline V gives CDR1 DFQATT, CDR2 SNEGSKA (reference sequence). V was clipped by 2 bases and J by 11 bases, with 18 bases between them. The CDR3 has 13 amino acids. The CDR3 DNA follows: TGCAGTGCTAGACCTCGAGGGGGGGCCTTTGCTTTCTTT. This gives the protein CSARPRGGAFAFF.

About this clonotype itself: An end of the junction differs from the germline gene, which may be a read error. V and J are TRBV2 and TRBJ2-5, with TRBD1 identical over 7 bases. The CDR3 is 12 amino acids. Germline V gives CDR1 SNHLY, CDR2 FYNNEI. This chain's CDR3 is CASSDREETQCF. The CDR3 nucleotides read TGTGCCAGCAGCGACAGGGAAGAGACCCAGTGCTTC.

The rearrangement links TRBV5-1 to TRBJ2-1; 14 positions match TRBD2. The CDR3 runs 16 residues. Germline assignment: CDR1 SGHRS and CDR2 YFSETQ. The junction had 5 bases not matched to a gene; V was cut back by 2 bases and J by 7 bases. DNA of the CDR3: TGCGCCAGCAGCTTCGCCGGGACTAGCGGGGGTAATGAGCAGTTCTTC. It translates to CASSFAGTSGGNEQFF.

This clonotype was counted a few times. The chain couples TRBV7-8 to TRBJ2-3, with TRBD2 matching over 10 bases. In germline, CDR1 is SGHVS, CDR2 FQNEAQ. J was trimmed by 10 bases and V by 1 base; bases with no gene match: 11. The CDR3 length is 16 residues. CDR3 nucleotide sequence: TGTGCCAGCAGCTTAGTCATAGCGGGAGGCACAGAACCGCAGTATTTT. Translating gives CASSLVIAGGTEPQYF.

CDR3 amino acids: CSAPQPKAFF. CDR3 DNA sequence: TGCAGTGCTCCCCAACCCAAAGCTTTCTTT. The gene calls are TRBV20-1 and TRBJ1-1; D not resolved. The V end was cut by 5 bases, the J end by 9 bases, with 10 bases between. The CDR3 is made up of 10 amino acids. Germline CDR1 reads DFQATT; CDR2 reads SNEGSKA (reference sequence).

This clonotype appeared a few times. The chain recombines TRBV20-1 with TRBJ1-1; D is possibly TRBD1 (5 bases). In germline, CDR1 is DFQATT, CDR2 SNEGSKA (reference sequence). The CDR3 consists of 13 residues. V lost 3 bases, J lost 2 bases, and 10 bases lay in between. CDR3 loop: CSASRDSNTEAFF. The CDR3 region has the DNA TGCAGTGCTAGCCGAGACAGTAACACTGAAGCTTTCTTT.

This clonotype has at least ten counts. The chain joins TRBV10-3 to TRBJ1-5; 8 positions agree with TRBD1. V lost 4 bases, J lost 4 bases, and 9 bases stayed unmatched. The germline gives CDR1 ENHRY, CDR2 SYGVKD. CDR3 size: 16 residues. The CDR3 region has the DNA TGTGCCATCAGTGCGGCCGGGACAGGCACTAATCAGCCCCAGCATTTT. Its protein is CAISAAGTGTNQPQHF.

The chain uses TRBV23-1 and TRBJ2-7, with 8 nucleotides matching TRBD1. TRBV23-1 is an open reading frame whose function is uncertain. The ends lost 6 bases at V and 2 bases at J; junction bases unmatched: 12. CDR3 size: 16 residues. CDR3 DNA: TGCGCCAGCAGCAAGGGGACGGGGGACAGGACCTACGAGCAGTACTTC. Encoded protein: CASSKGTGDRTYEQYF.

This clonotype has just a few counts. The gene calls are TRBV19 and TRBJ2-1; D not certain. Trimming removed 0 bases at V and 0 bases at J, with 9 bases between. Looked up from germline, CDR1 is LNHDA and CDR2 is SQIVND (reference sequence). The CDR3 runs to 16 residues. The CDR3 DNA reads TGTGCCAGTAGTATAGACGGCGGAAGCTCCTACAATGAGCAGTTCTTC. Its translation is CASSIDGGSSYNEQFF.

The gene calls are TRBV28 and TRBJ2-7, with TRBD1 matching over 7 bases. Per the germline V gene, CDR1 is MDHEN and CDR2 is SYDVKM. The CDR3 runs 16 residues. With V trimmed by 2 bases and J by 1 base, 8 bases remained unmatched. CDR3 bases: TGTGCCAGCAGTTTACGTAGAGGGGGCTTGTCCTACGAGCAGTACTTC. This sequence encodes CASSLRRGGLSYEQYF.

The rearrangement uses TRBV5-1 and TRBJ2-3; 7 bases agree with TRBD1. This CDR3 contains 16 residues. Germline V lookup: CDR1 SGHRS, CDR2 YFSETQ. V gave up 0 bases and J gave up 4 bases; unmatched junction bases: 8. The CDR3 spells CASSLAPTGYPDTQYF. As DNA, the CDR3 is TGCGCCAGCAGCTTGGCCCCGACAGGGTATCCAGATACGCAGTATTTT.

This chain joins TRBV24-1 and TRBJ2-5; no clear D. Germline CDR1 and CDR2: KGHDR and SFDVKD. V dropped 3 bases and J dropped 1 base, with 17 bases sitting between them. The CDR3 is 17 amino acids. CDR3 nucleotides: TGTGCCACCAGTGATGCCCTCCGCCCCCCCGGCCAAGAGACCCAGTACTTC. Its protein product is CATSDALRPPGQETQYF.